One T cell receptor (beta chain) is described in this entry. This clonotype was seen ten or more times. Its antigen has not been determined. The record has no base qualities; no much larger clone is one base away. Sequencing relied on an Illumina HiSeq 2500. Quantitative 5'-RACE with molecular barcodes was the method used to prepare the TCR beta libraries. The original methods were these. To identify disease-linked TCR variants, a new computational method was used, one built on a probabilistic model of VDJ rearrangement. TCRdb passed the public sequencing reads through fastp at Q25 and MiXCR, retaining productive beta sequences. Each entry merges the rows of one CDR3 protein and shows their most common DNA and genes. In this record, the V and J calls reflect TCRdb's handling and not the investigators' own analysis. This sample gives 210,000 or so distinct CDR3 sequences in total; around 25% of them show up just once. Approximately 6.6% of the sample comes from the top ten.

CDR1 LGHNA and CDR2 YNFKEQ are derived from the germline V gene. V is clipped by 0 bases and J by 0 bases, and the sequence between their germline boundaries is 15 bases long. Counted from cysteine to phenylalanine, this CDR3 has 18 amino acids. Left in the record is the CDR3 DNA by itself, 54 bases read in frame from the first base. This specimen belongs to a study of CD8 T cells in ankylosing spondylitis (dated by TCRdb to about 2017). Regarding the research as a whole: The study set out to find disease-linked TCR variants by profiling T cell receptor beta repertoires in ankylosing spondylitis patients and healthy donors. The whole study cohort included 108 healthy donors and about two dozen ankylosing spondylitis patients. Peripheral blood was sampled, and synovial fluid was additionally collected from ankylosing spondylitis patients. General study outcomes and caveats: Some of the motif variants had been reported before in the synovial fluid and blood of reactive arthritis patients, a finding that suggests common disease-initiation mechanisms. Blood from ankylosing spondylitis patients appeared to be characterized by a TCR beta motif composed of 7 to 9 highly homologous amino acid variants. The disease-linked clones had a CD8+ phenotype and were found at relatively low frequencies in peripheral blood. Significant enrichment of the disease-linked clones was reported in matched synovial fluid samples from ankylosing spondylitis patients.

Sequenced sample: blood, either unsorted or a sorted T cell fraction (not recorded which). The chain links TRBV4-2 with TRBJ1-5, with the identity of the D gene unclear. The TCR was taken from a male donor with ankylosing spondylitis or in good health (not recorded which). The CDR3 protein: CASSQDSPGSFSNQPQHF. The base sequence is TGTGCCAGCAGCCAAGATTCGCCTGGTAGCTTTAGCAATCAGCCCCAGCATTTT.